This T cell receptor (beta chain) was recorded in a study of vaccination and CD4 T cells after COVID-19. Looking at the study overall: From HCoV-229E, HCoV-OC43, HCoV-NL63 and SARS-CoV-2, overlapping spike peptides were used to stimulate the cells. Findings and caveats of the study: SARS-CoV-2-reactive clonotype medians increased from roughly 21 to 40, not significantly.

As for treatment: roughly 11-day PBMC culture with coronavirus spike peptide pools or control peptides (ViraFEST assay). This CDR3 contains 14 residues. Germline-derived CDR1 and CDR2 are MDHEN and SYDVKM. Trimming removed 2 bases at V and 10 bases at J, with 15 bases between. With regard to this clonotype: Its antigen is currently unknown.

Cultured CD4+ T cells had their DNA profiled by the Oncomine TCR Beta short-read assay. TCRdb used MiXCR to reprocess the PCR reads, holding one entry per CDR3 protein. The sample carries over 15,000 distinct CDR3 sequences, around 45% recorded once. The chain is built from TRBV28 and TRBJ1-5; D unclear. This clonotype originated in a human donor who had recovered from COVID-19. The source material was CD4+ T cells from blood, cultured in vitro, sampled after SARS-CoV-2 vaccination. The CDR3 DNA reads TGTGCCAGCAGTTTAGGTGGGGTCTCCAGCCCCCAGCATTTT. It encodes CASSLGGVSSPQHF.